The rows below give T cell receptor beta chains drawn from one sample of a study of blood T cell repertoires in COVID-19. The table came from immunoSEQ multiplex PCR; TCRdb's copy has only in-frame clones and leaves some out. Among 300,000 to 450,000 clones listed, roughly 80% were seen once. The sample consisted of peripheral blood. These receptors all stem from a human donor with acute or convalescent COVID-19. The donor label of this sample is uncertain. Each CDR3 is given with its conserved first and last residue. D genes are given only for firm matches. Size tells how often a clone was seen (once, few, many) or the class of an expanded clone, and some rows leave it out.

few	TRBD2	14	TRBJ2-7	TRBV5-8	TGTGCCAGCAGCTTACTAGCGGGCACCTACGAGCAGTACTTC	CASSLLAGTYEQYF
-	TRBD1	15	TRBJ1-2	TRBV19	TGTGCCAGTAGTTCGCTACAGGGGTTATGGTATGGCTACACCTTC	CASSSLQGLWYGYTF
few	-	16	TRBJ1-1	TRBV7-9	TGTGCCAGCAGCTCCGGGAGGTCACAGGGTGAAACTGAAGCTTTCTTT	CASSSGRSQGETEAFF
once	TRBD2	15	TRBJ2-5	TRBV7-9	TGTGCCAGCAGCTTAAATAGCGGGAGGACTCAGGCCCAGTACTTC	CASSLNSGRTQAQYF
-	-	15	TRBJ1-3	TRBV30	TGTGCCTGGAGTGTACTAAGGAGCTCTGGAAACACCATATATTTT	CAWSVLRSSGNTIYF
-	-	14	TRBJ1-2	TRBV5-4	TGTGCCAGCAGCTCGGACAAGACGATCAATGGCTACACCTTC	CASSSDKTINGYTF
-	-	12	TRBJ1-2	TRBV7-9	TGTGCCAGCAGCTTAGATTGGTCCCCCGGGGCCTTC	CASSLDWSPGAF
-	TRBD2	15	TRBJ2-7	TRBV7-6	TGTGCCAGCAGCTTAGGAGCTAGCGGGGGAGGCGAGCAGTACTTC	CASSLGASGGGEQYF
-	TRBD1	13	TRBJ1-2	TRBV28	TGTGCCAGCAGTTTATGGGGGACAGGGGGTCACACCTTC	CASSLWGTGGHTF
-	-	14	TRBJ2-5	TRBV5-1	TGCGCCAGCAGCTTGTTCCGGGAGCAAGAGACCCAGTACTTC	CASSLFREQETQYF
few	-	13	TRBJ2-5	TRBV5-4	TGTGCCAGCAGCTCAGGGGTCAAAGAGACCCAGTACTTC	CASSSGVKETQYF
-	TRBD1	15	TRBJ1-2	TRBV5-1	TGCGCCAGCAGCTTCCAGCAGGGGGCCGAGGATGGCTACACCTTC	CASSFQQGAEDGYTF
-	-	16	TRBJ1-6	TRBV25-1	TGTGCCAGCAGTGAAAGGGGATGGGGACAACGGTTACTCCTCCACTTT	CASSERGWGQRLLLHF
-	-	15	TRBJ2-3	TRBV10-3	TGTGCCATCAGTGAGCTTAGCGGTGCCTCTAATACGCAGTATTTT	CAISELSGASNTQYF
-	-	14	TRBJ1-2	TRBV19	TGTGCCAGTAGTGCGATGCAGGGATTCGATGGCTACACCTTC	CASSAMQGFDGYTF
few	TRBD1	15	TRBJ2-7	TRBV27	TGTGCCAGCAGCCGGGGACCAGGGGGCGACTACGAGCAGTACTTC	CASSRGPGGDYEQYF
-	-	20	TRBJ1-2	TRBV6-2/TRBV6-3	TGTGCCAGCAGTTACCCCACCGACCCCTATCAGGCCCTACGCGAGAGTGGCTACACCTTC	CASSYPTDPYQALRESGYTF
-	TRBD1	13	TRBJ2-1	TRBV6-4	TGTGCCAGCAGCGGGACAGTTAAGAGTGAGCAGTTCTTC	CASSGTVKSEQFF
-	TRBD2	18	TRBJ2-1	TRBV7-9	TGTGCCAGCAGCTTAGTGAGGGCTAGCGGGAGCTCCTACAATGAGCAGTTCTTC	CASSLVRASGSSYNEQFF
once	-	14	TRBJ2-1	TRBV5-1	TGCGCCAGCAGCTTGGGCGGGGCAAACAATGAGCAGTTCTTC	CASSLGGANNEQFF
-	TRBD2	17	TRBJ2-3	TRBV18	TGTGCCAGCTCACGGCTAGCGGGAGGGACTAGCACAGATACGCAGTATTTT	CASSRLAGGTSTDTQYF
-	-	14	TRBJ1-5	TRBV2	TGTGCCAGCAGTGAAGCCTCTCGGGATCAGCCCCAGCATTTT	CASSEASRDQPQHF
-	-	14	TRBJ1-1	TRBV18	TGTGCCAGCTCACCACTAGTCCTAAACACTGAAGCTTTCTTT	CASSPLVLNTEAFF
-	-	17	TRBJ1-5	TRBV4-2	TGTGCCAGCAGCCAAGTCGCCGCGGGGGCTAGCAATCAGCCCCAGCATTTT	CASSQVAAGASNQPQHF
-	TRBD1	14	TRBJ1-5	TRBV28	TGTGCCAGCAGTTTACAGGACAGGGGAAAGCCCCAGCATTTT	CASSLQDRGKPQHF
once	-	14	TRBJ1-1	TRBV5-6	TGTGCCAGCAGCTTAGAGGGCCGGAACACTGAAGCTTTCTTT	CASSLEGRNTEAFF
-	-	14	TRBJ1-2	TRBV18	TGTGCCAGCTCACCGCCCGGGGGTTTTTATGGCTACACCTTC	CASSPPGGFYGYTF
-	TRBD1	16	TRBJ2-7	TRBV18	TGTGCCAGCTCACGGGGAGACAGGGGTATCACCTACGAGCAGTACTTC	CASSRGDRGITYEQYF
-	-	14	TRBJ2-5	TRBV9	TGTGCCAGCAGCGTAGATAGTGGAGGGGAGACCCAGTACTTC	CASSVDSGGETQYF
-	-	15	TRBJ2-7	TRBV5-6	TGTGCCAGCAGTCCCCAACGGACAGCTTGGTTCGAGCAGTACTTC	CASSPQRTAWFEQYF
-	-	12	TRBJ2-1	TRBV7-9	TGTGCCAGCAGCTCACTAGCAGTGCGGCAGTTCTTC	CASSSLAVRQFF
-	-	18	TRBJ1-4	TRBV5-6	TGTGCCAGCAGCTTCTCGGCAGGGGAGTTTTCAACTAATGAAAAACTGTTTTTT	CASSFSAGEFSTNEKLFF
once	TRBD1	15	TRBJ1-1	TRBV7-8	TGTGCCAGCAGCGTACGGGACAGCCTAAACACTGAAGCTTTCTTT	CASSVRDSLNTEAFF
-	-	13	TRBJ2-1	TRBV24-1	TGTGCCACCAGTGATGCGGACAGTGATGAGCAGTTCTTC	CATSDADSDEQFF
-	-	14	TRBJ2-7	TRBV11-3	TGTGCCAGCAGCTTAGCGCGGATTTCCTACGAGCAGTACTTC	CASSLARISYEQYF
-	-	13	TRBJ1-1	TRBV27	TGTGCCAGCAGTTTAGGTCAGGACACTGAAGCTTTCTTT	CASSLGQDTEAFF
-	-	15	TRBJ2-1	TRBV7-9	TGTGCCAGCAGCTTATTGTACGCTGGGCACAATGAGCAGTTCTTC	CASSLLYAGHNEQFF
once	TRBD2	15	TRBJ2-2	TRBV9	TGTGCCAGCAGCGCTGGGACTAGCCTCACCGGGGAGCTGTTTTTT	CASSAGTSLTGELFF
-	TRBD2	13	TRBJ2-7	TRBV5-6	TGTGCCAGCAGCATAGCGGGACTGGACGAGCAGTACTTC	CASSIAGLDEQYF
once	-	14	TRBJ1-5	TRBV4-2	TGTGCCAGCAGCCTCCGGGGGGCCAATCAGCCCCAGCATTTT	CASSLRGANQPQHF
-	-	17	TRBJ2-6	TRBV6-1	TGTGCCAGCAGTGTTTCGGACAGCATCTCTGGGGCCAACGTCCTGACTTTC	CASSVSDSISGANVLTF
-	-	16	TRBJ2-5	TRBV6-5	TGTGCCAGCAGTTATTATATCAGCGGACCTAACATGGCCCAGTACTTC	CASSYYISGPNMAQYF
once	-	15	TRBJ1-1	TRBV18	TGTGCCAGCTCACCGATTCCGGGCGGGAAGACTGAAGCTTTCTTT	CASSPIPGGKTEAFF
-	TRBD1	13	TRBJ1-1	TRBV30	TGTGCCTGGTCGGGACAGTTTAACACTGAAGCTTTCTTT	CAWSGQFNTEAFF
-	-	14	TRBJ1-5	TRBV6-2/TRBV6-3	TGTGCCAGCAGCACCCGGGATCTATATCAGCCCCAGCATTTT	CASSTRDLYQPQHF
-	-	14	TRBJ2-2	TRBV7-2	TGTGCCAGCAGCCCTACAGCGAACACCGGGGAGCTGTTTTTT	CASSPTANTGELFF
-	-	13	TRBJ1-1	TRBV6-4	TGTGCCAGCAGAGAAACAGGCTCCACTGAAGCTTTCTTT	CASRETGSTEAFF
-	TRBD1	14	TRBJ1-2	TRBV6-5	TGTGCCAGCAGGAAACAGGGGGAGTCAGGCGGCTACACCTTC	CASRKQGESGGYTF
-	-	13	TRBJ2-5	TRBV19	TGTGCCAGTAGTATAGCGGGGGTCGAGACCCAGTACTTC	CASSIAGVETQYF
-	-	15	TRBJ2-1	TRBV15	TGTGCCACCAGCAGAGATCAGGAGGCTATAGGTGAGCAGTTCTTC	CATSRDQEAIGEQFF
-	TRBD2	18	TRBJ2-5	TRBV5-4	TGTGCCAGCAGCCCCCGTGGGCTAGCGGGAGGGTACCTAGAGACCCAGTACTTC	CASSPRGLAGGYLETQYF